This T cell receptor (beta chain) was profiled in a study of T-cell reconstitution after alpha-beta-depleted transplantation in children. In germline, CDR1 is SEHNR, CDR2 FQNEAQ (reference sequence). This CDR3 has 17 residues. In this sample, this clonotype turned up a few times. A junction boundary mismatches the germline segment, possibly from a read error. TCRbeta library preparation incorporated unique molecular identifiers. One entry per CDR3 protein, called by TCRdb with MiXCR from the PCR reads. The sample lists some 340,000 distinct CDR3 sequences, around a tenth occurring once. The receptor was derived from a human donor who donated a stem cell graft to a child with acute lymphoblastic leukemia. This chain connects TRBV7-9 to TRBJ2-6, with D possibly being TRBD1 (5 bases). This specimen consisted of PBMCs from the stem cell graft donor, obtained from the stem cell graft. CDR3 in DNA: TGTGCCAGCAGTCAGCAGGGTCCCCTCTCTGGGGCCAACGGCCTGACTTTC. It encodes CASSQQGPLSGANGLTF.